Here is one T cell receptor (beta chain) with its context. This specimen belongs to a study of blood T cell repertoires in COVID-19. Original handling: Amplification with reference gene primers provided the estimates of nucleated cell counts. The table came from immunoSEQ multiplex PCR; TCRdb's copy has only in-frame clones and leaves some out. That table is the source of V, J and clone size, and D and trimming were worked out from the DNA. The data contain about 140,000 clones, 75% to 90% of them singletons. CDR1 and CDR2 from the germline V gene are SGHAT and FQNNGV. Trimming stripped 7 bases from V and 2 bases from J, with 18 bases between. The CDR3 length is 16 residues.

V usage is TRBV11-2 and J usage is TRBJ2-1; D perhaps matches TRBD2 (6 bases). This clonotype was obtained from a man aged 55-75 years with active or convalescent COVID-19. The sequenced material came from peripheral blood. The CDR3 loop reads CASIRSGSHPYNEQFF. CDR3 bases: TGTGCCAGCATCCGTAGCGGAAGTCATCCCTACAATGAGCAGTTCTTC.